Following are 29 T cell receptor beta chains from one sample sequenced in a study of T cells in Graves' hyperthyroidism and ophthalmopathy. RNA transcripts gave rise to amplified TCR beta CDR3 regions. First-round RT-PCR targeting the TCR CDR3 was performed with the HTBI primer set. One entry per CDR3 protein, called by TCRdb with MiXCR from the multiplex PCR reads. This sample has 690,000 or so distinct CDR3 sequences, with around 20% found just once. Specimen: blood. The receptors derive from a woman between 50 and 59 years old with Graves' hyperthyroidism that later progressed to Graves' ophthalmopathy.

This clonotype was seen more than once but under ten times. The gene calls are TRBV29-1 and TRBJ2-7; the D is unclear. This CDR3 spans 11 amino acids. In germline, CDR1 is SQVTM, CDR2 ANQGSEA. V was clipped by 4 bases and J by 3 bases, with 7 bases between them. The CDR3 DNA is TGCAGCGTTGTAGTAAGCTACGAGCAGTACTTC. It translates to CSVVVSYEQYF.

This clonotype was seen more than once but under ten times. The chain uses TRBV19 and TRBJ1-5; D is possibly TRBD1 (5 bases). Trimming took off 7 bases at V and 5 bases at J, with 21 bases between the two ends. The CDR3 has 16 residues. Germline V CDR1 and CDR2: LNHDA, SQIVND (reference sequence). This CDR3 is CASTLLSYGGDQPQHF. CDR3 DNA: TGTGCCAGTACCCTACTTTCCTACGGGGGGGATCAGCCCCAGCATTTT.

The rearrangement uses TRBV6-5 and TRBJ1-1, with TRBD1 identical over 7 bases. V gave up 2 bases and J gave up 2 bases; unmatched junction bases: 11. The CDR3 extends over 17 amino acids. Germline CDR1 reads MNHEY; CDR2 reads SVGAGI. CDR3 nucleotide sequence: TGTGCCAGCAGTTACACCTGGACAGGCTTGGGTAACACTGAAGCTTTCTTT. Translation gives CASSYTWTGLGNTEAFF.

The rearrangement links TRBV6-1 to TRBJ2-3; D gene unclear. CDR3 length: 15 residues. In germline, CDR1 is MNHNS, CDR2 SASEGT. Trimming removed 5 bases from V and 3 bases from J, with 15 bases in between. The CDR3 DNA reads TGTGCCAGCAGTTCCCGCTTCGATGGGACAGATACGCAGTATTTT. Translated: CASSSRFDGTDTQYF.

This clonotype was seen ten or more times. V gene TRBV7-9 combines with J gene TRBJ2-7, with D tentatively TRBD1 (6 bases). The CDR3 extends over 15 amino acids. CDR1 and CDR2 from the germline V gene are SEHNR and FQNEAQ (reference sequence). V lost 4 bases, J lost 2 bases, and 15 bases lay in between. Written as DNA, the CDR3 is TGTGCCAGCAGCTATCCCGGGACACGACCCTACGAGCAGTACTTC. Its protein product is CASSYPGTRPYEQYF.

The chain recombines TRBV29-1 with TRBJ2-1, with D possibly called TRBD1 or TRBD2 (5 bases each). Trimming pared 5 bases from V and 1 base from J, leaving 12 bases between. CDR1 is SQVTM, CDR2 ANQGSEA, per germline. This CDR3 region has 14 residues. The CDR3 protein is CSVWMGDSYNEQFF. CDR3 nucleotide sequence: TGCAGCGTTTGGATGGGGGATTCCTACAATGAGCAGTTCTTC.

This clonotype was recorded a few times. This rearrangement joins TRBV19 to TRBJ2-5; 12 bases match TRBD2. CDR3 length equals 16 residues. Germline CDR1 is LNHDA and CDR2 is SQIVND (reference sequence). With V trimmed by 5 bases and J by 5 bases, 9 bases remained unmatched. The CDR3 spells CASSAPSGGAGETQYF. The CDR3 nucleotides read TGTGCCAGTAGTGCTCCTAGCGGGGGGGCCGGGGAGACCCAGTACTTC.

This clonotype was seen a handful of times. The germline gene is not matched at one end of the junction; a read error may be the cause. The rearrangement joins TRBV7-7 to TRBJ2-2, with TRBD2 matching over 12 bases. The V gene's germline CDR1 is SSHAT and CDR2 FNYEAQ (reference sequence). This CDR3 is 16 amino acids long. CDR3 nucleotide sequence: TGTGCTAGCAGACCCGGACTAGCGGGGTTCACCGGGGAGCTGTTTTTT. It translates to CASRPGLAGFTGELFF.

This clonotype was counted only a few times. The genes are TRBV9 and TRBJ2-2, with 14 bases identical to TRBD2. The CDR3 runs 18 residues. V was clipped by 3 bases and J by 3 bases; unmatched bases: 7. Germline CDR1 and CDR2: SGDLS and YYNGEE. The CDR3 region is CASSGRGLAGVYTGELFF. In nucleotides, the CDR3 is TGTGCCAGCAGCGGGCGGGGACTAGCGGGGGTATACACCGGGGAGCTGTTTTTT.

This CDR3 reads CASSNRGRNSPLHF. The DNA of the CDR3 is TGTGCCAGTAGTAACAGGGGTAGGAATTCACCCCTCCACTTT. The rearrangement joins TRBV19 to TRBJ1-6; TRBD1 matches at 7 bases. The CDR3 sequence is 14 residues long. V lost 4 bases to trimming and J lost 7 bases; unmatched junction nucleotides: 4. The germline V gene has CDR1 LNHDA and CDR2 SQIVND (reference sequence).

This clonotype was counted many times. In nucleotides, the CDR3 is TGTGCCAGCAGCCATTCGGATACGCAGTATTTT. This codes for CASSHSDTQYF. This chain uses TRBV3-1 with TRBJ2-3; D remains unclear. CDR1 is LGHDT, CDR2 YNNKEL, per germline (reference sequence). This CDR3 is 11 amino acids long. The V end lost 3 bases, the J end lost 6 bases, and 4 bases lay between the germline ends.

The chain recombines TRBV10-3 with TRBJ1-6, with 7 bases lining up with TRBD1. V was pared by 5 bases and J by 8 bases, with 6 bases of the junction left unmatched. Germline V gene data show CDR1 as ENHRY and CDR2 as SYGVKD. The CDR3 has 14 residues. CDR3 nucleotides: TGTGCCATCAGTCCACAGGGGTTAGATTCACCCCTCCACTTT. Its protein is CAISPQGLDSPLHF.

Turning to this clonotype: With a much larger clone just one base away, this may be a read error. This chain links TRBV7-6 with TRBJ2-7; D possibly corresponds to TRBD1 (6 bases). Germline CDR1 reads SGHVS; CDR2 reads FNYEAQ. The CDR3 totals 14 residues. The CDR3 DNA sequence: TGTGCCGGCAGCTTTAAGGACAGCTCCTACGAGCAGTACTTC. Encoded protein: CAGSFKDSSYEQYF.

There are many counts of this clonotype. V is TRBV7-3 and J is TRBJ2-5; 11 bases map to TRBD1. V trimming: 4 bases; J trimming: 4 bases; junction bases outside the gene matches: 2. This CDR3 contains 14 residues. In germline, CDR1 is SGHTA, CDR2 FQGTGA. This chain's CDR3 is CASSYGTGGETQYF. The CDR3, as DNA: TGTGCCAGCAGCTACGGGACAGGGGGAGAGACCCAGTACTTC.

This clonotype was counted at least ten times. CDR3 sequence reads: CASSGRVVANTEAFF. The CDR3 nucleotides are TGTGCCAGCTCAGGAAGGGTTGTGGCGAACACTGAAGCTTTCTTT. This rearrangement joins TRBV18 to TRBJ1-1; D uncertain. Germline values: CDR1 KGHSH, CDR2 LQKENI. The CDR3 extends over 15 amino acids. Trimming shortened V by 5 bases and J by 1 base, and 14 bases separated the two germline ends.

This clonotype was picked up a small number of times. The chain is built from TRBV29-1 and TRBJ1-4, with TRBD1 matching over 8 bases. The germline gives CDR1 SQVTM, CDR2 ANQGSEA. This CDR3 contains 13 residues. Unmatched junction bases numbered 7, after V lost 5 bases and J lost 8 bases. The DNA for the CDR3 is TGCAGCGTTCCGACAGGGGCTCGGGAAAAACTGTTTTTT. It specifies CSVPTGAREKLFF.

This clonotype came up many times. The chain has TRBV7-6 and TRBJ2-7; D is perhaps TRBD1 or TRBD2 (5 bases each). This CDR3 spans 16 amino acids. V was trimmed by 1 base and J by 3 bases, leaving 16 bases between them. Germline loops: CDR1 SGHVS, CDR2 FNYEAQ. This chain's CDR3 is CASSLGAGLEGYEQYF. Written as DNA, the CDR3 is TGTGCCAGCAGCTTAGGGGCAGGGCTAGAGGGCTACGAGCAGTACTTC.

The V and J genes are TRBV19 and TRBJ2-7, with D perhaps matching TRBD1 (6 bases). Trimming cost V 10 bases and J 2 bases, with 18 bases left between them. The V gene's germline CDR1 is LNHDA and CDR2 SQIVND (reference sequence). The CDR3 spans 14 residues. Here the CDR3 DNA reads TGTGCCACACAGACAGGCCGAGGACCCTACGAGCAGTACTTC. Its translation is CATQTGRGPYEQYF.

The rearrangement joins TRBV29-1 to TRBJ1-1; D is ambiguous. Looked up from germline, CDR1 is SQVTM and CDR2 is ANQGSEA. Trimming cost V 8 bases and J 3 bases, with 19 bases left between them. The CDR3 length is 14 residues. In DNA form, the CDR3 reads TGCAGCCCTGGTCCTCTATCGGTACACACTGAAGCTTTCTTT. This encodes CSPGPLSVHTEAFF.

Comment on this clonotype: A clone one base away is much larger, so this may be a read error. The chain joins TRBV5-1 to TRBJ2-1; 10 bases align to TRBD1. The CDR3 totals 17 residues. Germline V gene lookup returns CDR1 SGHRS and CDR2 YFSETQ. Germline trimming cut 5 bases from V and 1 base from J; bases unmatched to any gene: 9. CDR3 bases: TGCGCCAGCAGGCGAACTTGGACAGGGGGTTCCTACAATGAGCAGTTCTTC. It is translated as CASRRTWTGGSYNEQFF.

This clonotype was detected only a few times. This rearrangement joins TRBV6-2 or TRBV6-3 to TRBJ2-2; TRBD2 matches 8 bases. The CDR3 loop spans 15 amino acids. V lost 7 bases to trimming and J lost 5 bases; unmatched junction nucleotides: 9. Germline V gene lookup returns CDR1 MNHEY and CDR2 SVGEGT. DNA of the CDR3: TGTGCCAGCATCCCGGGACTAGTGGCTACCGGGGAGCTGTTTTTT. It yields the protein CASIPGLVATGELFF.

V is TRBV27 and J is TRBJ2-3; 8 nucleotides match TRBD2. The CDR3 contains 13 residues. Germline V gene lookup returns CDR1 MNHEY and CDR2 SMNVEV (reference sequence). With V trimmed by 10 bases and J by 5 bases, 8 bases remained unmatched. CDR3 loop: CAISSGSVDTQYF. CDR3 bases: TGTGCCATCTCTAGCGGGTCGGTAGATACGCAGTATTTT.

This clonotype appeared many times. The chain couples TRBV5-1 to TRBJ2-3, with 10 bases lining up with TRBD2. Germline V gene data show CDR1 as SGHRS and CDR2 as YFSETQ. J was trimmed by 4 bases and V by 2 bases; bases with no gene match: 1. The CDR3 is 14 amino acids. The CDR3 is CASSLGTSADTQYF. The CDR3 DNA reads as TGCGCCAGCAGCTTAGGGACTAGCGCAGATACGCAGTATTTT. The entire variable domain, with the rest obtained from reference TRBV5-1 and TRBJ2-3, is as follows: KAGVTQTPRYLIKTRGQQVTLSCSPISGHRSVSWYQQTPGQGLQFLFEYFSETQRNKGNFPGRFSGRQFSNSRSEMNVSTLELGDSALYLCASSLGTSADTQYFGPGTRLTVL.

The V and J genes are TRBV7-3 and TRBJ1-6; no definite D call. The CDR3 consists of 13 residues. Deletions cut 5 bases from V and 14 bases from J, with 16 bases between. CDR1 and CDR2 from the germline V gene are SGHTA and FQGTGA. The CDR3 bases are TGTGCCAGCAGCCCGGAAAACCGGCGGACCCTCCACTTT. This translates into CASSPENRRTLHF.

This clonotype was detected only a few times. The chain joins TRBV5-1 to TRBJ1-2; D remains ambiguous. The germline V gene has CDR1 SGHRS and CDR2 YFSETQ. CDR3 length: 13 residues. V gave up 0 bases and J gave up 4 bases, with 7 bases separating them. The CDR3, as DNA: TGCGCCAGCAGCTTGGTGGAGCCCTATGGCTACACCTTC. This gives the protein CASSLVEPYGYTF.

In this sample, this clonotype turned up many times. The V gene is TRBV6-2 or TRBV6-3, the J gene TRBJ2-7; D is possibly TRBD1 (6 bases). The CDR3 runs 15 residues. Trimming took off 0 bases at V and 2 bases at J, with 11 bases between the two ends. Germline-derived CDR1 and CDR2 are MNHEY and SVGEGT. CDR3 loop: CASSYSYRAPYEQYF. Here the CDR3 DNA reads TGTGCCAGCAGTTACTCATACAGGGCCCCCTACGAGCAGTACTTC.

V gene TRBV5-1 combines with J gene TRBJ2-5; no firm D call. The CDR3 spans 15 residues. Germline lookup yields CDR1 SGHRS and CDR2 YFSETQ. V lost 3 bases, J lost 5 bases, and 17 bases lay in between. The CDR3 nucleotides read TGCGCCAGCAGCTCTCTGGTCGAGCGTGGGGAGACCCAGTACTTC. This encodes CASSSLVERGETQYF.

The rearrangement joins TRBV27 to TRBJ2-7, with TRBD1 matching 8 bases. Germline V lookup: CDR1 MNHEY, CDR2 SMNVEV (reference sequence). V lost 5 bases, J lost 1 base, and 7 bases stayed unmatched. This CDR3 is built from 15 residues. The CDR3: CASSPRGTGSYEQYF. In DNA, the CDR3 is TGTGCCAGCAGTCCACGCGGGACAGGTTCCTACGAGCAGTACTTC.

This chain joins TRBV20-1 and TRBJ2-1; no clear D. The CDR3 runs 11 residues. Trimming shortened V by 7 bases and J by 6 bases, and 10 bases separated the two germline ends. The germline V gene encodes CDR1 DFQATT and CDR2 SNEGSKA (reference sequence). CDR3 region: CSGVVGNEQFF. CDR3 coding DNA: TGCAGTGGGGTCGTTGGCAATGAGCAGTTCTTC.